This T cell receptor (beta chain) was profiled in a study of T cells expressing NK-cell markers. The CDR3 is 13 amino acids. In regard to this clonotype: Its antigen remains unidentified.

UMI-tagged 5'RACE template switching yielded the TCR beta cDNA. One entry per CDR3 protein, without DNA, is what TCRdb gives after re-calling the 5' RACE reads. This sample contains 550,000 to 600,000 distinct CDR3 sequences. General observations from the study: These clonotypes also led the CD3+CD56-NKG2C+ fraction in several donors.

The chain joins TRBV12-3 or TRBV12-4 to TRBJ2-3; checking the TCRdb D call of TRBD1 is not possible without DNA. The material sequenced was blood T cells: a sorted CD56 or NKG2C T cell subset, CD4+ or CD8+ T cells, or bulk PBMC T cells (not recorded which). The receptor's source is a man aged 18 to 35 in good health. CDR3 protein: CASSPRQGNTQYF.